The 29 T cell receptor beta chains in this list originate from one sample, sequenced in a study of cytotoxic CD8 clonotypes in ibrutinib-treated CLL. Sequencing was performed with immunoSEQ multiplex PCR; in TCRdb, only in-frame clones are kept and a portion is missing. The table has over 65,000 clones, 68% seen once. Sequenced material: PBMCs, taken after 12 months of ibrutinib treatment. These receptors were taken from a human donor with chronic lymphocytic leukemia.

The chain is built from TRBV19 and TRBJ2-7; TRBD1 is a possible D gene (5 bases). From germline, CDR1 is LNHDA and CDR2 SQIVND (reference sequence). This CDR3 is 14 amino acids long. Trimming stripped 4 bases from V and 0 bases from J, with 10 bases between. CDR3 nucleotides: TGTGCCAGTAGTAACAGGCTTGGCTCCTACGAGCAGTACTTC. Amino acid sequence: CASSNRLGSYEQYF.

The chain joins TRBV15 to TRBJ2-2; D is ambiguous. V was cut by 4 bases and J by 6 bases, with 15 bases left in between. CDR3 length: 15 amino acids. CDR1 is LNHNV and CDR2 is YYDKDF in the germline V gene (reference sequence). In DNA form, the CDR3 reads TGTGCCACCAGCACCCGTCTGGGCATATCCGGGGAGCTGTTTTTT. Translated: CATSTRLGISGELFF.

In DNA form, the CDR3 reads TGCAGTGCCAGCAGTTCCTATGGCTACACCTTC. This codes for CSASSSYGYTF. The chain has TRBV20-1 and TRBJ1-2, with D uncertain. CDR1 DFQATT and CDR2 SNEGSKA come from the germline V gene (reference sequence). The V gene lost 6 bases and the J gene lost 4 bases, with 9 bases spanning the gap. This CDR3 has 11 amino acids.

This chain joins TRBV9 and TRBJ1-1, with no clear D. This CDR3 is built from 13 residues. With 0 bases removed from V and 1 base from J, the gap between germline ends came to 4 bases. Germline loops: CDR1 SGDLS, CDR2 YYNGEE. CDR3 loop: CASSVAENTEAFF. CDR3 coding DNA: TGTGCCAGCAGCGTAGCAGAGAACACTGAAGCTTTCTTT.

The chain joins TRBV5-1 to TRBJ2-5; 8 nucleotides line up with TRBD1. V was clipped by 4 bases and J by 2 bases; unmatched bases: 10. The CDR3 totals 16 residues. Germline assignment: CDR1 SGHRS and CDR2 YFSETQ. CDR3 sequence (DNA): TGCGCCAGCAGCCGCGGAGGGACAGGCATACAAGAGACCCAGTACTTC. As protein: CASSRGGTGIQETQYF.

The chain is built from TRBV10-3 and TRBJ1-2, with 8 positions matching TRBD1. Trimming took 10 bases from V and 3 from J; bases not matched to a gene: 4. Germline V lookup: CDR1 ENHRY, CDR2 SYGVKD. CDR3 size: 12 residues. The chain's CDR3 is CANQGADYGYTF. The CDR3 nucleotides are TGTGCCAACCAGGGGGCGGACTATGGCTACACCTTC.

This chain connects TRBV5-6 to TRBJ1-5; D unclear. This CDR3 region has 13 residues. From germline, CDR1 is SGHDT and CDR2 YYEEEE. V was shortened by 4 bases and J by 6 bases, with 11 bases between the two germline ends. The CDR3 DNA reads TGTGCCAGCAGCCATCCAGCGGGTCAGCCCCAGCATTTT. Amino acids: CASSHPAGQPQHF. The complete variable domain, with remaining parts taken from reference TRBV5-6 and TRBJ1-5, reads DAGVTQSPTHLIKTRGQQVTLRCSPKSGHDTVSWYQQALGQGPQFIFQYYEEEERQRGNFPDRFSGHQFPNYSSELNVNALLLGDSALYLCASSHPAGQPQHFGDGTRLSIL.

This sequence joins TRBV19 and TRBJ2-7; TRBD2 is a possible D gene (6 bases). This CDR3 is built from 16 residues. From germline, CDR1 is LNHDA and CDR2 SQIVND (reference sequence). The ends were cut back, 5 bases at V and 2 bases at J, with 19 bases in the middle. The CDR3 reads CASSRGVVGMAYEQYF. Here the CDR3 DNA reads TGTGCCAGTAGTCGCGGGGTTGTAGGGATGGCCTACGAGCAGTACTTC.

Details on this clone: At one of its ends the junction is not consistent with the germline gene, which may arise from a read error. J is TRBJ2-7 and V is TRBV5-1; 11 nucleotides agree with TRBD2. The CDR3 runs to 15 residues. Germline V gene data show CDR1 as SGHRS and CDR2 as YFSETQ. In DNA form, the CDR3 reads TGCGCCAGCAGCTTGGCCGGGCTAGCGGGGGGCGAGCGGTACTTC. It codes for CASSLAGLAGGERYF.

The V and J genes are TRBV5-4 and TRBJ2-1; perhaps TRBD1 as D (7 bases). The CDR3 is made up of 12 amino acids. From germline, CDR1 is SGHNT and CDR2 YYREEE (reference sequence). V gave up 5 bases and J gave up 15 bases, with 18 bases separating them. CDR3 loop: CASSFDREAAFF. DNA of the CDR3: TGTGCCAGCAGTTTCGACAGGGAGGCGGCGTTCTTC. The whole variable domain, filled in from reference TRBV5-4 and TRBJ2-1, reads ETGVTQSPTHLIKTRGQQVTLRCSSQSGHNTVSWYQQALGQGPQFIFQYYREEENGRGNFPPRFSGLQFPNYSSELNVNALELDDSALYLCASSFDREAAFFGPGTRLTVL.

This clone has more than one count but fewer than ten. The chain is built from TRBV5-4 and TRBJ1-4; 9 positions agree with TRBD1. The CDR3 is 14 residues long. V shed 4 bases, J shed 6 bases, and the junction held 4 bases outside the gene matches. Per germline, CDR1 SGHNT and CDR2 YYREEE (reference sequence). For the CDR3, the DNA is TGTGCCAGCAGCGGGGGACAGGGCGATGAAAAACTGTTTTTT. It yields the protein CASSGGQGDEKLFF.

This clone has more than one count but fewer than ten. This chain connects TRBV27 to TRBJ1-3; 9 bases match TRBD1. With 6 bases clipped from V and 4 bases from J, the junction kept 4 bases outside the gene matches. This CDR3 is 14 amino acids long. Germline CDR1 and CDR2: MNHEY and SMNVEV (reference sequence). The chain's CDR3 is CASSRTGVGNTIYF. CDR3 bases: TGTGCCAGCAGCCGGACAGGGGTGGGAAACACCATATATTTT.

The J gene is TRBJ2-1, the V gene TRBV5-1; possibly TRBD1 or TRBD2 for D (5 bases each). The V gene's germline CDR1 is SGHRS and CDR2 YFSETQ. CDR3 length: 15 amino acids. Deletions cut 4 bases from V and 5 bases from J, with 16 bases between. The CDR3 loop reads CASSTPGTVHNEQFF. DNA for the CDR3: TGCGCCAGCAGCACGCCCGGGACGGTACACAATGAGCAGTTCTTC.

V usage is TRBV5-1 and J usage is TRBJ1-1; 7 bases map to TRBD1. The V gene's germline CDR1 is SGHRS and CDR2 YFSETQ. V lost 4 bases, J lost 5 bases, and 5 bases stayed unmatched. The CDR3 is 13 amino acids. CDR3 in amino acids: CASSLQGWTEAFF. CDR3 in DNA: TGCGCCAGCAGCCTACAGGGGTGGACTGAAGCTTTCTTT.

This chain connects TRBV4-3 to TRBJ2-7; 7 bases line up with TRBD1. V shed 4 bases, J shed 2 bases, and the junction held 8 bases outside the gene matches. Per germline, CDR1 LGHNA and CDR2 YSLEER. The CDR3 runs to 15 residues. The CDR3 coding sequence is TGCGCCAGCAGCCGGTATCAGGGGGACCCCTACGAGCAGTACTTC. This gives the protein CASSRYQGDPYEQYF.

This clone was seen only a few times. The V call is TRBV5-8, the J call TRBJ1-1; perhaps TRBD1 as D (6 bases). Per germline, CDR1 SGHTS and CDR2 YDEGEE. There are 16 residues in the CDR3. V was clipped by 3 bases and J by 4 bases, with 19 bases between them. The CDR3 sequence is CASSYQSTGHSTEAFF. The CDR3 nucleotides read TGTGCCAGCAGCTACCAGTCTACAGGGCACAGCACTGAAGCTTTCTTT. Using reference TRBV5-8 and TRBJ1-1 for the parts outside the CDR3, the full variable domain is EAGVTQSPTHLIKTRGQQATLRCSPISGHTSVYWYQQALGLGLQFLLWYDEGEERNRGNFPPRFSGRQFPNYSSELNVNALELEDSALYLCASSYQSTGHSTEAFFGQGTRLTVV.

This clone has only a few counts. V gene TRBV7-2 combines with J gene TRBJ1-5; D uncertain. Germline lookup yields CDR1 SGHTA and CDR2 FQGNSA. The CDR3 covers 15 residues. The ends were cut back, 4 bases at V and 3 bases at J, with 13 bases in the middle. The CDR3 DNA follows: TGTGCCAGCAGCTCCCGACCGACACCCAATCAGCCCCAGCATTTT. Amino acids: CASSSRPTPNQPQHF.

The chain recombines TRBV4-3 with TRBJ1-4; D is ambiguous. The germline V gene encodes CDR1 LGHNA and CDR2 YSLEER. V was cut by 0 bases and J by 8 bases, with 10 bases left in between. This CDR3 region has 14 residues. The CDR3: CASSQEWEREKLFF. CDR3 in DNA: TGCGCCAGCAGCCAAGAATGGGAGAGGGAAAAACTGTTTTTT.

This clone was counted between two and nine times. V and J are TRBV9 and TRBJ2-2, with 7 bases that match TRBD1. This CDR3 comprises 14 residues. The germline V gene has CDR1 SGDLS and CDR2 YYNGEE. The trim removed 4 bases at V and 5 bases at J, leaving 5 bases unmatched. CDR3 bases: TGTGCCAGCAGCCCACGACAGGGTACCGGGGAGCTGTTTTTT. The encoded protein is CASSPRQGTGELFF.

This clone occurred a few times. The chain combines TRBV7-9 with TRBJ2-3, with 10 bases aligning to TRBD2. The germline V gene has CDR1 SEHNR and CDR2 FQNEAQ (reference sequence). V lost 4 bases, J lost 4 bases, and 8 bases stayed unmatched. This CDR3 is 16 amino acids long. The CDR3 DNA follows: TGTGCCAGCAGCTGGACTCTAGCGGGGGTGGCAGATACGCAGTATTTT. This sequence encodes CASSWTLAGVADTQYF.

This chain connects TRBV7-9 to TRBJ2-7; weak D call: TRBD2 (6 bases). The CDR3 is made up of 13 amino acids. Trimming took 7 bases from V and 3 from J, leaving 13 bases between them. The germline V gene encodes CDR1 SEHNR and CDR2 FQNEAQ (reference sequence). The CDR3 sequence: CASTGRGDYEQYF. The DNA for the CDR3 is TGTGCCAGCACCGGGAGAGGGGACTACGAGCAGTACTTC.

This chain joins TRBV11-3 and TRBJ2-7; D gene ambiguous. Germline V gene sequence: CDR1 SGHNT, CDR2 YENEEA. V dropped 1 base and J dropped 4 bases, with 8 bases sitting between them. The CDR3 is 13 amino acids. Here the CDR3 DNA reads TGTGCCAGCAGCTTAGGGCAGAATTACGAGCAGTACTTC. Protein: CASSLGQNYEQYF.

The chain employs TRBV7-8 and TRBJ1-5, with D unclear. The CDR3 covers 13 residues. Germline V gene data show CDR1 as SGHVS and CDR2 as FQNEAQ. Between the trimmed V and J ends, which lost 0 bases and 1 base, there was a span of 1 base. The CDR3 coding sequence is TGTGCCAGCAGCTTAGCGAGCAATCAGCCCCAGCATTTT. Encoded protein: CASSLASNQPQHF.

V gene TRBV6-1 combines with J gene TRBJ1-1; maybe TRBD1 (5 bases). V dropped 6 bases and J dropped 6 bases, with 14 bases sitting between them. The CDR3 covers 13 residues. Germline CDR1 MNHNS, CDR2 SASEGT. CDR3 residues: CASSDGGRSEAFF. As DNA, the CDR3 is TGTGCCAGCAGCGACGGGGGGAGGTCTGAAGCTTTCTTT.

This chain uses TRBV7-9 with TRBJ1-6; 9 bases map to TRBD1. V lost 5 bases, J lost 9 bases, and 8 bases stayed unmatched. This CDR3 is built from 15 residues. Germline loops: CDR1 SEHNR, CDR2 FQNEAQ (reference sequence). The CDR3 loop is CASSQQGARGSPLHF. The CDR3 DNA reads TGTGCCAGCAGCCAACAGGGGGCGCGGGGTTCACCCCTCCACTTT. Using reference TRBV7-9 and TRBJ1-6 for the parts outside the CDR3, the full variable domain is DTGVSQNPRHKITKRGQNVTFRCDPISEHNRLYWYRQTLGQGPEFLTYFQNEAQLEKSRLLSDRFSAERPKGSFSTLEIQRTEQGDSAMYLCASSQQGARGSPLHFGNGTRLTVT.

The chain has TRBV5-4 and TRBJ2-3; D is possibly TRBD1 or TRBD2 (6 bases each). CDR1 is SGHNT and CDR2 is YYREEE in the germline V gene (reference sequence). Trimming pared 4 bases from V and 1 base from J, leaving 16 bases between. The CDR3 runs 16 residues. The CDR3, as DNA: TGTGCCAGCAGCCCCCCGCCGGGGGCGCGCACAGATACGCAGTATTTT. This codes for CASSPPPGARTDTQYF. The full variable domain, in which reference TRBV5-4 and TRBJ2-3 provide the parts outside the CDR3, is ETGVTQSPTHLIKTRGQQVTLRCSSQSGHNTVSWYQQALGQGPQFIFQYYREEENGRGNFPPRFSGLQFPNYSSELNVNALELDDSALYLCASSPPPGARTDTQYFGPGTRLTVL.

V is TRBV4-3 and J is TRBJ1-2; no definite D call. Germline V gene lookup returns CDR1 LGHNA and CDR2 YSLEER. V lost 3 bases to trimming and J lost 2 bases, with 7 bases between them. CDR3 length: 13 residues. The CDR3 DNA is TGCGCCAGCAGCCAGACAAAGAACTATGGCTACACCTTC. This sequence encodes CASSQTKNYGYTF.

This clone was detected only a few times. The V gene is TRBV7-2, the J gene TRBJ1-6; D is unresolved. V dropped 2 bases and J dropped 4 bases, with 12 bases sitting between them. The CDR3 has 16 residues. Germline V gene data show CDR1 as SGHTA and CDR2 as FQGNSA. DNA of the CDR3: TGTGCCAGCAGCTTATTCAGACTGGGGTATAATTCACCCCTCCACTTT. Residues: CASSLFRLGYNSPLHF.

This sequence joins TRBV19 and TRBJ1-1; D call uncertain. Deletions cut 10 bases from V and 5 bases from J, with 20 bases between. In germline, CDR1 is LNHDA, CDR2 SQIVND (reference sequence). CDR3 size: 14 residues. CDR3 in amino acids: CATSIQDLGTEAFF. The CDR3 DNA follows: TGTGCCACCTCCATCCAGGATTTAGGGACTGAAGCTTTCTTT.